The 15 T cell receptor beta chains below all came from one sample that was sequenced in a study of blood T cell repertoires in COVID-19. Assay: immunoSEQ multiplex PCR; the TCRdb copy retains only in-frame clones and omits some. Of 52,000 or so clones in the sample, 86% are singletons; the top ten hold around 2.9%. The specimen sequenced was peripheral blood. The receptors come from an elderly man with acute or convalescent COVID-19.

The rearrangement joins TRBV6-4 to TRBJ2-3; the D gene is possibly TRBD2 (5 bases). CDR3 length: 13 residues. The V end was cut by 2 bases, the J end by 11 bases, with 14 bases between. Germline V gene lookup returns CDR1 MRHNA and CDR2 SNTAGT. The CDR3 bases are TGTGCCAGCAGTGACGGGCCCTACGGGGAGCAGTATTTT. This gives the protein CASSDGPYGEQYF.

This chain uses TRBV6-5 with TRBJ2-7; D is possibly TRBD1 (7 bases). In germline, CDR1 is MNHEY, CDR2 SVGAGI. The CDR3 is 15 amino acids. With 5 bases removed from V and 1 base from J, the gap between germline ends came to 15 bases. The CDR3 loop is CASSKEGATSYEQYF. In DNA, the CDR3 is TGTGCCAGCAGTAAGGAGGGGGCGACTTCCTACGAGCAGTACTTC.

This rearrangement joins TRBV6-6 to TRBJ1-1; the D is unclear. CDR1 is MNHNY and CDR2 is SVGAGI in the germline V gene (reference sequence). The V end was cut by 5 bases, the J end by 1 base, with 20 bases between. This CDR3 has 17 residues. The CDR3 here is CASSPPGPRGSNTEAFF. The CDR3, as DNA: TGTGCCAGCAGTCCCCCCGGGCCCCGGGGTTCGAACACTGAAGCTTTCTTT.

V gene TRBV30 combines with J gene TRBJ1-1; tentatively, D is TRBD1 (5 bases). CDR1 GTSNPN and CDR2 SVGIG come from the germline V gene (reference sequence). This CDR3 is 13 amino acids long. V lost 2 bases and J 5 bases, leaving 12 bases between the germline ends. CDR3 DNA: TGTGCCTGGAGTTTATTGGGGCGTACTGAAGCTTTCTTT. Translation: CAWSLLGRTEAFF.

V and J are TRBV4-3 and TRBJ1-6, with 10 bases that match TRBD1. CDR1 and CDR2 from the germline V gene are LGHNA and YSLEER. The trim removed 2 bases at V and 0 bases at J, leaving 7 bases unmatched. The CDR3 sequence is 19 residues long. The CDR3 DNA reads as TGCGCCAGCAGCCAACATGGGACAGGGGACAGCTCCTATAATTCACCCCTCCACTTT. Amino acids: CASSQHGTGDSSYNSPLHF.

The J gene is TRBJ2-3, the V gene TRBV6-2 or TRBV6-3; D is possibly TRBD1 (5 bases). The CDR3 is 17 residues long. Trimming removed 0 bases at V and 2 bases at J, with 15 bases between. Per the germline V gene, CDR1 is MNHEY and CDR2 is SVGEGT. CDR3 residues: CASSYSSDTPSTDTQYF. The CDR3 bases are TGTGCCAGCAGTTACTCGTCGGACACTCCATCCACAGATACGCAGTATTTT.

This clone was seen once. V usage is TRBV30 and J usage is TRBJ1-3; D is undetermined. Germline CDR1 reads GTSNPN; CDR2 reads SVGIG (reference sequence). Trimming took off 2 bases at V and 0 bases at J, with 5 bases between the two ends. This CDR3 contains 13 residues. The CDR3 region is CAWSFHSGNTIYF. The CDR3 region has the DNA TGTGCCTGGAGTTTTCACTCTGGAAACACCATATATTTT. Looking up the rest from reference TRBV30 and TRBJ1-3 gives the full variable domain: SQTIHQWPATLVQPVGSPLSLECTVEGTSNPNLYWYRQAAGRGLQLLFYSVGIGQISSEVPQNLSASRPQDRQFILSSKKLLLSDSGFYLCAWSFHSGNTIYFGEGSWLTVV.

This chain links TRBV5-1 with TRBJ2-1; 9 bases match TRBD2. The V segment lost 0 bases and the J segment 8 bases; nucleotides outside the gene matches: 12. CDR3 size: 17 residues. CDR1 is SGHRS and CDR2 is YFSETQ in the germline V gene. CDR3 DNA sequence: TGCGCCAGCAGCTTGGAACTAGCGGGTTCGTATTTCGATGAGCAGTTCTTC. Amino acid sequence: CASSLELAGSYFDEQFF.

This chain joins TRBV6-5 and TRBJ1-2; weak D call: TRBD1 (6 bases). The germline gives CDR1 MNHEY, CDR2 SVGAGI. This CDR3 spans 13 amino acids. The V end was cut by 4 bases, the J end by 8 bases, with 14 bases between. This CDR3 is CASSSSMTGGYTF. In DNA, the CDR3 is TGTGCCAGCAGTTCCTCAATGACAGGAGGCTACACCTTC.

The chain recombines TRBV19 with TRBJ2-7, with 7 bases fitting TRBD1. This CDR3 spans 16 amino acids. Germline trimming cut 6 bases from V and 3 bases from J; bases unmatched to any gene: 14. The V gene's germline CDR1 is LNHDA and CDR2 SQIVND (reference sequence). CDR3 in DNA: TGTGCCAGTAGCCCCCTCGGACAGGTTTTAGACTACGAGCAGTACTTC. Amino acid sequence: CASSPLGQVLDYEQYF.

This chain connects TRBV14 to TRBJ2-3; D is perhaps TRBD2 (5 bases). This CDR3 is built from 16 residues. The V end was cut by 0 bases, the J end by 2 bases, with 12 bases between. Germline CDR1 reads SGHDN; CDR2 reads FVKESK. CDR3 DNA sequence: TGTGCCAGCAGCCAAGATACGAGCGGCCTCACAGATACGCAGTATTTT. This sequence encodes CASSQDTSGLTDTQYF.

V usage is TRBV3-1 (or the pseudogene TRBV3-2) and J usage is TRBJ1-5; D remains ambiguous. The germline V gene encodes CDR1 LGHDT and CDR2 YNNKEL (reference sequence). The CDR3 has 15 amino acids. The germline V and J ends were trimmed by 0 bases and 3 bases, with 9 bases remaining between them. The CDR3 loop reads CASSQDFSFNQPQHF. The DNA for the CDR3 is TGTGCCAGCAGCCAAGATTTTAGCTTCAATCAGCCCCAGCATTTT.

The chain's CDR3 is CASSFGSGGFSYEQYF. DNA for the CDR3: TGCGCCAGCAGCTTTGGTAGCGGGGGGTTCTCCTACGAGCAGTACTTC. This chain joins TRBV5-1 and TRBJ2-7; 10 bases map to TRBD2. Germline loops: CDR1 SGHRS, CDR2 YFSETQ. The CDR3 length is 16 residues. V shed 2 bases and J 0 bases; nucleotides not matched to a gene: 5. Full variable domain (remainder filled in from reference TRBV5-1 and TRBJ2-7): KAGVTQTPRYLIKTRGQQVTLSCSPISGHRSVSWYQQTPGQGLQFLFEYFSETQRNKGNFPGRFSGRQFSNSRSEMNVSTLELGDSALYLCASSFGSGGFSYEQYFGPGTRLTVT.

The CDR3 DNA follows: TGTGCCAGCATCCCCACTGGAGGGCGGGGGAATAGCACAGATACGCAGTATTTT. This encodes CASIPTGGRGNSTDTQYF. This chain links TRBV27 with TRBJ2-3; 7 bases agree with TRBD2. The CDR3 runs 18 residues. Germline V lookup: CDR1 MNHEY, CDR2 SMNVEV (reference sequence). Trimming took 7 bases from V and 0 from J; bases not matched to a gene: 16.

This chain links TRBV24-1 with TRBJ2-2; weak D call: TRBD1 (5 bases). V dropped 5 bases and J dropped 3 bases, with 9 bases sitting between them. The CDR3 has 14 amino acids. CDR1 and CDR2 from the germline V gene are KGHDR and SFDVKD. Here the CDR3 DNA reads TGTGCCACCAGTGGAGGACACGACACCGGGGAGCTGTTTTTT. Protein product: CATSGGHDTGELFF.